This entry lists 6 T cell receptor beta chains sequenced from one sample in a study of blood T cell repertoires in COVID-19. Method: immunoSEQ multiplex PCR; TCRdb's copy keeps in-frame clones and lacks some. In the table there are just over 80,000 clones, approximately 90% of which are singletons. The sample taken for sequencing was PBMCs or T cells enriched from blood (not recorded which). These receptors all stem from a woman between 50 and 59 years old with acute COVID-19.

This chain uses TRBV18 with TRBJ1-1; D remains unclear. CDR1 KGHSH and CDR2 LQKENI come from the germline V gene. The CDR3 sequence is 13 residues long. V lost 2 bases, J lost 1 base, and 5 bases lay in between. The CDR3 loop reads CASSPGENTEAFF. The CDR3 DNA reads TGTGCCAGCTCACCAGGAGAGAACACTGAAGCTTTCTTT.

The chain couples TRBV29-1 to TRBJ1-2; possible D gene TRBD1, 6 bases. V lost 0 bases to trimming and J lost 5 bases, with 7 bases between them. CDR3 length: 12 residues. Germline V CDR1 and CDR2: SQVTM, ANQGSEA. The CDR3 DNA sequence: TGCAGCGTTGAAGAACAGGGTTATGGCTACACCTTC. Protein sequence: CSVEEQGYGYTF.

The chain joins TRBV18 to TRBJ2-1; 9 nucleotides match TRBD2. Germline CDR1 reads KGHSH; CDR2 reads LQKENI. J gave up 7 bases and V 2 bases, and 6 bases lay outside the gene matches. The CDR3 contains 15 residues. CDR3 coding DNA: TGTGCCAGCTCACCAACTAGCGGGCCAGGGAATGAGCAGTTCTTC. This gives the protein CASSPTSGPGNEQFF.

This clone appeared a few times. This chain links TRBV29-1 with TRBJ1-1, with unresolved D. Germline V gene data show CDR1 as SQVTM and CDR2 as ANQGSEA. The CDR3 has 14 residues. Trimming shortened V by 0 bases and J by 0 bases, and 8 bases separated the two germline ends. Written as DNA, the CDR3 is TGCAGCGTTGAAGATCGAGGAATGAACACTGAAGCTTTCTTT. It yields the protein CSVEDRGMNTEAFF.

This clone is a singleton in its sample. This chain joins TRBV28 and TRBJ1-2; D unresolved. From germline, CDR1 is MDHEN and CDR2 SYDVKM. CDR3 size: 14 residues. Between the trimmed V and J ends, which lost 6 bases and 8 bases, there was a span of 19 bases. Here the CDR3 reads CASSSDSLVYGYTF. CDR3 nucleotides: TGTGCCAGCAGCTCCGACTCCTTAGTTTACGGCTACACCTTC.

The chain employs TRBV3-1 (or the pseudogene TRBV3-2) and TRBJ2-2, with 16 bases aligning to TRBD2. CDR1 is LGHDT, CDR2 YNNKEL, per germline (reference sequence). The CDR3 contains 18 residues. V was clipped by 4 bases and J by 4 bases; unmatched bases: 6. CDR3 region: CASSRGLAGGQTTGELFF. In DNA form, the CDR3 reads TGTGCCAGCAGCCGGGGACTAGCGGGAGGGCAGACCACCGGGGAGCTGTTTTTT.